This is a list of T cell receptor beta chains from one sample in a study of graft-versus-host responses after intestinal transplantation. Data came from immunoSEQ multiplex PCR; TCRdb stores just in-frame clones and leaves some out. This table has about 64,000 clones, 80% to 95% appearing once. The input for sequencing was bone marrow, taken 734 days after intestinal transplantation. The receptors shown here come from a human patient who received an intestinal transplant, so some T cells may come from the graft donor. Both conserved end residues are part of each CDR3. D genes are given only for firm matches. Expanded clones get a size class; other rows say once, few or many, or leave the size out.

>TRBV10-3|.|.|TRBJ1-2
CALSPEANYGYTF
TGTGCCCTTAGCCCCGAAGCTAACTATGGCTACACCTTC
>TRBV7-9|.|.|TRBJ2-1
CASSPAANEQFF
TGTGCCAGCAGCCCAGCGGCGAATGAGCAGTTCTTC
>TRBV2|.|.|TRBJ1-6
CASSEGGRLSSPLHF
TGTGCCAGCAGTGAAGGGGGCAGGCTCTCCTCACCCCTCCACTTT
>TRBV25-1|TRBD1|once|TRBJ2-5
CATNRGGTGLETQYF
TGTGCCACCAATCGGGGAGGGACAGGGTTAGAGACCCAGTACTTC
>TRBV6-5|.|.|TRBJ2-7
CASRVGPLSWNEQYF
TGTGCCAGCAGGGTGGGTCCCCTCTCGTGGAACGAGCAGTACTTC
>TRBV2|TRBD2|.|TRBJ2-7
CASRTGTSIYEQYF
TGTGCCAGCAGAACCGGGACTAGTATCTACGAGCAGTACTTC
>TRBV4-2|TRBD1|.|TRBJ1-2
CASSPLPPGQGPLNYGYTF
TGTGCCAGCAGCCCCCTCCCCCCGGGACAGGGGCCCCTTAACTATGGCTACACCTTC
>TRBV6-5|.|.|TRBJ1-2
CASSPVEGEVYGYTF
TGTGCCAGCAGTCCGGTTGAAGGCGAGGTCTATGGCTACACCTTC
>TRBV6-5|TRBD2|.|TRBJ2-2
CASSGLAGGTGELFF
TGTGCCAGCAGTGGACTAGCGGGAGGAACCGGGGAGCTGTTTTTT
>TRBV19|.|.|TRBJ1-2
CASSIRTIYGYTF
TGTGCCAGTAGTATACGGACAATCTATGGCTACACCTTC
>TRBV5-1|.|.|TRBJ2-7
CASSLYPGPYEQYF
TGTGCCAGCAGCTTGTATCCGGGACCTTACGAGCAGTACTTC
>TRBV14|TRBD1|.|TRBJ1-2
CASSPLQGNYGYTF
TGTGCCAGCAGCCCACTACAGGGGAACTATGGCTACACCTTC
>TRBV5-6|.|.|TRBJ2-3
CASSLGGPTDTQYF
TGTGCCAGCAGCTTGGGGGGGCCCACAGATACGCAGTATTTT
>TRBV6-5|.|once|TRBJ1-5
CASSATGFQPQHF
TGTGCCAGCAGTGCGACAGGTTTTCAGCCCCAGCATTTT
>TRBV15|.|.|TRBJ2-1
CATSRDSSSLSSYNEQFF
TGTGCCACCAGCAGGGACTCCTCTTCCCTGAGCTCCTACAATGAGCAGTTCTTC
>TRBV6-5|.|.|TRBJ2-5
CASSYALGQETQYF
TGTGCCAGCAGTTACGCCCTAGGACAAGAGACCCAGTACTTC
>TRBV13|TRBD1|.|TRBJ2-7
CASSLGRDSYEQYF
TGTGCCAGCAGCTTAGGCCGGGACAGCTACGAGCAGTACTTC